One sample yielded the 27 T cell receptor beta chains listed below, sequenced in a study of graft-versus-host responses after intestinal transplantation. This table comes from immunoSEQ multiplex PCR, and its TCRdb copy is limited to in-frame clones, with some not included. The table shows 25,000 to 35,000 clones, with about 80% occurring only once. No antigen has been assigned to these receptors. Here the sequenced sample was unstimulated CD8+ T cells sorted from spleen or lymph node cells, taken before intestinal transplant. The receptors were sampled from a human donor who received an intestinal transplant.

The chain couples TRBV5-1 to TRBJ2-2; 12 nucleotides match TRBD2. This CDR3 has 16 residues. CDR1 and CDR2 from the germline V gene are SGHRS and YFSETQ. Trimming at V came to 5 bases and at J to 8 bases, leaving 10 bases not matched to a gene. CDR3 bases: TGCGCCAGCAGAGGACTAGCGGGGCCCCTCGGGGGGGAGCTGTTTTTT. This encodes CASRGLAGPLGGELFF.

The V gene is TRBV7-9, the J gene TRBJ2-7, with 7 positions matching TRBD2. Germline-derived CDR1 and CDR2 are SEHNR and FQNEAQ (reference sequence). With V trimmed by 2 bases and J by 0 bases, 7 bases remained unmatched. The CDR3 runs 16 residues. The CDR3 coding sequence is TGTGCCAGCAGCTTATCGGGTGGGGGGGTCTCCTACGAGCAGTACTTC. Translating it yields CASSLSGGGVSYEQYF.

A single count supports this clone. The CDR3 DNA is TGTGCCAGCAGCCAAGATGCTAGCGGGATCTACGAGCAGTACTTC. This codes for CASSQDASGIYEQYF. The chain is built from TRBV4-2 and TRBJ2-7; 9 positions agree with TRBD2. Germline lookup yields CDR1 LGHNA and CDR2 YNFKEQ. Trimming at V came to 0 bases and at J to 3 bases, leaving 3 bases not matched to a gene. This CDR3 contains 15 residues.

This clone is judged medium-sized. The V call is TRBV7-6, the J call TRBJ2-7, with D possibly being TRBD1 (5 bases). Germline V lookup: CDR1 SGHVS, CDR2 FNYEAQ. This CDR3 spans 14 amino acids. V lost 3 bases and J lost 0, with 9 bases in between. The chain's CDR3 is CASSLLTDSYEQYF. Written as DNA, the CDR3 is TGTGCCAGCAGCTTGTTGACAGACTCCTACGAGCAGTACTTC.

This rearrangement joins TRBV7-9 to TRBJ2-7; TRBD1 matches 12 bases. CDR1 is SEHNR and CDR2 is FQNEAQ in the germline V gene (reference sequence). With V trimmed by 5 bases and J by 2 bases, 13 bases remained unmatched. This CDR3 contains 18 residues. The CDR3 here is CASSTRGQGARYTYEQYF. The DNA for the CDR3 is TGTGCCAGCAGCACCCGGGGACAGGGGGCGCGGTACACCTACGAGCAGTACTTC. The whole variable domain, remainder taken from reference TRBV7-9 and TRBJ2-7, is DTGVSQNPRHKITKRGQNVTFRCDPISEHNRLYWYRQTLGQGPEFLTYFQNEAQLEKSRLLSDRFSAERPKGSFSTLEIQRTEQGDSAMYLCASSTRGQGARYTYEQYFGPGTRLTVT.

The chain is built from TRBV13 and TRBJ2-1; 13 positions match TRBD2. The V and J ends lost 11 bases and 9 bases, in that order; junction bases with no gene match: 16. This CDR3 is 16 amino acids long. Germline values: CDR1 PRHDT, CDR2 FYEKMQ (reference sequence). CDR3 loop: CASEFYGTSGTGEQFF. The CDR3 DNA reads TGTGCCTCAGAGTTTTATGGGACTAGCGGGACGGGTGAGCAGTTCTTC. Based on the CDR3 plus reference TRBV13 and TRBJ2-1, the full variable domain is AAGVIQSPRHLIKEKRETATLKCYPIPRHDTVYWYQQGPGQDPQFLISFYEKMQSDKGSIPDRFSAQQFSDYHSELNMSSLELGDSALYFCASEFYGTSGTGEQFFGPGTRLTVL.

The chain joins TRBV6-5 to TRBJ1-1; D gene unclear. Germline CDR1 reads MNHEY; CDR2 reads SVGAGI. CDR3 length equals 15 residues. V lost 2 bases to trimming and J lost 0 bases, with 10 bases between them. CDR3 sequence reads: CASSYDITMNTEAFF. The DNA of the CDR3 is TGTGCCAGCAGTTACGACATTACCATGAACACTGAAGCTTTCTTT.

A few counts support this clone. The V and J genes are TRBV13 and TRBJ2-3; tentatively, D is TRBD2 (6 bases). The germline V gene has CDR1 PRHDT and CDR2 FYEKMQ (reference sequence). The CDR3 length is 14 residues. The ends were cut back, 5 bases at V and 4 bases at J, with 13 bases in the middle. The CDR3 is CASSPGPGADTQYF. The CDR3 DNA is TGTGCCAGCAGCCCGGGACCGGGGGCAGATACGCAGTATTTT.

This clone has a single count. The chain couples TRBV7-3 to TRBJ2-1; 12 bases align to TRBD1. Germline V gives CDR1 SGHTA, CDR2 FQGTGA. J gave up 6 bases and V 5 bases, and 8 bases lay outside the gene matches. The CDR3 extends over 16 amino acids. CDR3 coding DNA: TGTGCCAGCAGCCAAGTCGGGACAGGGGGCCCCAATGAGCAGTTCTTC. This encodes CASSQVGTGGPNEQFF.

J is TRBJ2-5 and V is TRBV27; a weak D match, TRBD1 (6 bases). This CDR3 spans 17 amino acids. Germline V lookup: CDR1 MNHEY, CDR2 SMNVEV (reference sequence). Deletions cut 0 bases from V and 2 bases from J, with 16 bases between. CDR3 residues: CASSLSPGAGPQETQYF. The CDR3 DNA is TGTGCCAGCAGTTTATCCCCAGGGGCAGGGCCACAAGAGACCCAGTACTTC.

This chain joins TRBV28 and TRBJ2-2, with D perhaps matching TRBD2 (6 bases). V was shortened by 7 bases and J by 6 bases, with 12 bases between the two germline ends. The CDR3 contains 13 residues. Germline V gene lookup returns CDR1 MDHEN and CDR2 SYDVKM. CDR3 loop: CASTLSGSGELFF. The DNA for the CDR3 is TGTGCCAGCACCTTAAGCGGGTCCGGGGAGCTGTTTTTT. Drawing the rest from reference TRBV28 and TRBJ2-2, the complete variable domain is DVKVTQSSRYLVKRTGEKVFLECVQDMDHENMFWYRQDPGLGLRLIYFSYDVKMKEKGDIPEGYSVSREKKERFSLILESASTNQTSMYLCASTLSGSGELFFGEGSRLTVL.

The chain combines TRBV5-4 with TRBJ2-7; TRBD1 is a possible D gene (7 bases). Deletions cut 4 bases from V and 2 bases from J, with 13 bases between. This CDR3 region has 14 residues. Germline lookup yields CDR1 SGHNT and CDR2 YYREEE (reference sequence). The chain's CDR3 is CASSGGQGAYEQYF. The CDR3, as DNA: TGTGCCAGCAGCGGGGGGCAGGGGGCCTACGAGCAGTACTTC.

CDR3 residues: CASSPNLTSGRGEQYF. CDR3 DNA sequence: TGTGCCAGCAGCCCCAACCTGACTAGCGGGAGGGGCGAGCAGTACTTC. This chain links TRBV7-6 with TRBJ2-7; 14 bases are shared with TRBD2. CDR3 length: 16 residues. Germline CDR1 SGHVS, CDR2 FNYEAQ. V lost 5 bases to trimming and J lost 6 bases; unmatched junction nucleotides: 9.

The chain links TRBV28 to TRBJ1-2; possible D gene TRBD1, 6 bases. CDR1 is MDHEN and CDR2 is SYDVKM in the germline V gene. The CDR3 loop spans 14 amino acids. Trimming took 5 bases from V and 4 from J, leaving 14 bases between them. CDR3 sequence (DNA): TGTGCCAGCAGTCCTGGGACAATTGTCTATGGCTACACCTTC. Translated, it gives CASSPGTIVYGYTF.

This clone came up many times. The chain recombines TRBV7-8 with TRBJ2-5, with 10 bases lining up with TRBD2. Germline-derived CDR1 and CDR2 are SGHVS and FQNEAQ. V gave up 6 bases and J gave up 5 bases; unmatched junction bases: 9. The CDR3 covers 15 residues. This chain's CDR3 is CASRESGRARETQYF. CDR3 bases: TGTGCCAGCAGGGAAAGCGGGAGGGCCAGGGAGACCCAGTACTTC.

The J gene is TRBJ2-7, the V gene TRBV27; D not resolved. V was shortened by 5 bases and J by 3 bases, with 8 bases between the two germline ends. The CDR3 has 12 amino acids. Germline V gene data show CDR1 as MNHEY and CDR2 as SMNVEV (reference sequence). In DNA, the CDR3 is TGTGCCAGCAGTCCCCTAGGCTACGAGCAGTACTTC. Translated, it gives CASSPLGYEQYF.

The chain combines TRBV7-8 with TRBJ2-2; the match to TRBD1 covers 10 bases. Germline-derived CDR1 and CDR2 are SGHVS and FQNEAQ. The junction had 6 bases not matched to a gene; V was cut back by 1 base and J by 4 bases. This CDR3 is built from 17 residues. The CDR3 reads CASSLEGQGFVTGELFF. CDR3 sequence (DNA): TGTGCCAGCAGCTTAGAGGGACAGGGGTTTGTCACCGGGGAGCTGTTTTTT.

This clone has just a few counts. The CDR3 loop is CASTGLSSYEQYF. The CDR3 coding sequence is TGTGCCAGCACGGGGTTATCCTCCTACGAGCAGTACTTC. This chain links TRBV6-1 with TRBJ2-7, with D tentatively TRBD2 (5 bases). The germline gives CDR1 MNHNS, CDR2 SASEGT. This CDR3 spans 13 amino acids. The germline V and J ends were trimmed by 7 bases and 0 bases, with 10 bases remaining between them.

This clone was found a few times. This CDR3 is CASSLVSAGARETQYF. CDR3 nucleotides: TGCGCCAGCAGTCTGGTGTCAGCGGGGGCTAGGGAGACCCAGTACTTC. The chain links TRBV5-1 to TRBJ2-5; 8 bases align to TRBD2. Per the germline V gene, CDR1 is SGHRS and CDR2 is YFSETQ. V gave up 5 bases and J gave up 5 bases; unmatched junction bases: 14. The CDR3 spans 16 residues. The full variable domain, its missing parts supplied by reference TRBV5-1 and TRBJ2-5, is KAGVTQTPRYLIKTRGQQVTLSCSPISGHRSVSWYQQTPGQGLQFLFEYFSETQRNKGNFPGRFSGRQFSNSRSEMNVSTLELGDSALYLCASSLVSAGARETQYFGPGTRLLVL.

This rearrangement joins TRBV6-5 to TRBJ2-2; 8 nucleotides line up with TRBD1. Germline V lookup: CDR1 MNHEY, CDR2 SVGAGI. Trimming removed 5 bases from V and 5 bases from J; junction bases left unmatched: 7. The CDR3 has 15 amino acids. The CDR3 loop is CASSVNRGSTGELFF. CDR3 DNA sequence: TGTGCCAGCAGTGTAAACAGGGGGAGTACCGGGGAGCTGTTTTTT.

V usage is TRBV5-1 and J usage is TRBJ2-7, with D possibly TRBD1 on 6 matching bases. Trimming removed 3 bases at V and 2 bases at J, with 6 bases between. The length of the CDR3 is 12 residues. Germline V gene sequence: CDR1 SGHRS, CDR2 YFSETQ. The CDR3 loop reads CASSWDTYEQYF. The CDR3, as DNA: TGCGCCAGCAGCTGGGACACCTACGAGCAGTACTTC.

This chain connects TRBV4-1 to TRBJ1-5, with D perhaps TRBD1 (5 bases). This CDR3 comprises 16 residues. Germline CDR1 and CDR2: MGHRA and YSYEKL. Trimming removed 0 bases from V and 0 bases from J, with 9 bases in between. CDR3 nucleotides: TGCGCCAGCAGCCAAGAGGGCAGGGTTAGCAATCAGCCCCAGCATTTT. This translates into CASSQEGRVSNQPQHF.

The chain is built from TRBV6-5 and TRBJ2-1, with 10 bases matching TRBD2. CDR3 length: 15 amino acids. CDR1 and CDR2 from the germline V gene are MNHEY and SVGAGI. V lost 5 bases and J lost 4; bases outside the gene matches: 5. The DNA of the CDR3 is TGTGCCAGCAGTCCCGGGACTAGCGTTTACAATGAGCAGTTCTTC. Its translation: CASSPGTSVYNEQFF.

This sequence joins TRBV28 and TRBJ2-1, with 14 bases identical to TRBD2. CDR3 length: 16 residues. Looked up from germline, CDR1 is MDHEN and CDR2 is SYDVKM. With V trimmed by 3 bases and J by 9 bases, 7 bases remained unmatched. The CDR3 DNA sequence: TGTGCCAGCAGTTTCTGGACTAGCGGGGGGCAGGGTGAGCAGTTCTTC. This translates into CASSFWTSGGQGEQFF.

V gene TRBV2 combines with J gene TRBJ2-7; 8 bases line up with TRBD1. CDR3 length: 13 residues. The V segment lost 8 bases and the J segment 5 bases; nucleotides outside the gene matches: 8. From germline, CDR1 is SNHLY and CDR2 FYNNEI. In nucleotides, the CDR3 is TGTGCCAGCCCTGGACAGGGAGGCAACGAGCAGTACTTC. It yields the protein CASPGQGGNEQYF.

This chain links TRBV19 with TRBJ2-7; possibly TRBD2 for D (5 bases). Germline assignment: CDR1 LNHDA and CDR2 SQIVND (reference sequence). The CDR3 has 14 amino acids. Trimming took off 5 bases at V and 3 bases at J, with 14 bases between the two ends. This CDR3 is CASSDGGSGYEQYF. As DNA, the CDR3 is TGTGCCAGTAGTGACGGAGGATCCGGCTACGAGCAGTACTTC. Filled out from reference TRBV19 and TRBJ2-7, the complete variable domain reads DGGITQSPKYLFRKEGQNVTLSCEQNLNHDAMYWYRQDPGQGLRLIYYSQIVNDFQKGDIAEGYSVSREKKESFPLTVTSAQKNPTAFYLCASSDGGSGYEQYFGPGTRLTVT.

The rearrangement uses TRBV4-1 and TRBJ1-4; D remains unclear. Germline V lookup: CDR1 MGHRA, CDR2 YSYEKL. This CDR3 is 14 amino acids long. V shed 5 bases and J shed 5 bases, with 12 bases lying between them. CDR3 amino acids: CASSSLAGNEKLFF. CDR3 sequence (DNA): TGCGCCAGCAGCAGCCTGGCGGGGAATGAAAAACTGTTTTTT.